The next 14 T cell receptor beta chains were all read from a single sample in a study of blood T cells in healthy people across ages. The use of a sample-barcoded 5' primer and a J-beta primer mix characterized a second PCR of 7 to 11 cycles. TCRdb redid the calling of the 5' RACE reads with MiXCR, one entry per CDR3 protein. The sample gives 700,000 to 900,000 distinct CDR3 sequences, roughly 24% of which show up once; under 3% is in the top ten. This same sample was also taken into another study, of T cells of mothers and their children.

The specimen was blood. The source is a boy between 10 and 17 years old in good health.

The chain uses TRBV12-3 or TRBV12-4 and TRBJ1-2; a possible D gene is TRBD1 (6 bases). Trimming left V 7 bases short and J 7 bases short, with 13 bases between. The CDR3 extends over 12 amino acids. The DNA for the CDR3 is TGTGCCAGCAAAACAGGGAATCGTGGCTACACCTTC. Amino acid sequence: CASKTGNRGYTF.

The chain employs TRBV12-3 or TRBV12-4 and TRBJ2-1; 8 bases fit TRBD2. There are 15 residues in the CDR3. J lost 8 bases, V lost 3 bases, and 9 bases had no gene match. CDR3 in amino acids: CASSFRSGGFDEQFF. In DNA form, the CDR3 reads TGTGCCAGCAGTTTTCGAAGCGGGGGTTTCGATGAGCAGTTCTTC.

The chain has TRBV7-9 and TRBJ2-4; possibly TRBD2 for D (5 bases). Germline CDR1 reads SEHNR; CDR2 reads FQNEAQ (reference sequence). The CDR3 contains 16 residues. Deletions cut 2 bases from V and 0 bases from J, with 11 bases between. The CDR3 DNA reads TGTGCCAGCAGCTTAATCGGGATTGGAGCCAAAAACATTCAGTACTTC. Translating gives CASSLIGIGAKNIQYF.

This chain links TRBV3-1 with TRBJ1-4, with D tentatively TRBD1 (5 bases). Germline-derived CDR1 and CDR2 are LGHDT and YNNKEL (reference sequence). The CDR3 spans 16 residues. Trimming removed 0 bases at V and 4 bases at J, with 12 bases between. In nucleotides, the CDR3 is TGTGCCAGCAGCCAAGATCCCGGGGCGGGTAATGAAAAACTGTTTTTT. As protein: CASSQDPGAGNEKLFF.

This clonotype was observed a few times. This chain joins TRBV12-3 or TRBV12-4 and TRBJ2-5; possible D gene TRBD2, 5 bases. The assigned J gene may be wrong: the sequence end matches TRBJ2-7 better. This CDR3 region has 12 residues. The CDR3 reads CASSARDYEQYF. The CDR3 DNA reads TGTGCCAGCAGTGCCCGGGACTACGAGCAGTACTTC.

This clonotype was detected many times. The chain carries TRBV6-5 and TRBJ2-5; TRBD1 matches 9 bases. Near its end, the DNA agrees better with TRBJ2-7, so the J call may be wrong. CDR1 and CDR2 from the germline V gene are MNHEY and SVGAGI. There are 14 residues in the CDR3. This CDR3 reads CASSYSGQGNEQYF. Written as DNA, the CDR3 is TGTGCCAGCAGTTACTCCGGACAGGGGAACGAGCAGTACTTC.

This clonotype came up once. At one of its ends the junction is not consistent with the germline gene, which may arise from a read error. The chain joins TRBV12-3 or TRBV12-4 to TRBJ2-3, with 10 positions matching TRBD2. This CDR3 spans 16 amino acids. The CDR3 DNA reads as TGTGCCAGCAGTTCTTATAGCGGGGGGAGAGCAGATGCGCAGTATTTT. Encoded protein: CASSSYSGGRADAQYF.

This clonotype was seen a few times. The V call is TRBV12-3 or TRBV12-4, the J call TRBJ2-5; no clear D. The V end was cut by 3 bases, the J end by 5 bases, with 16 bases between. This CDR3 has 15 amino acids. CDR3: CASSFMSAVEETQYF. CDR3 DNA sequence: TGTGCCAGCAGTTTCATGTCAGCTGTGGAGGAGACCCAGTACTTC.

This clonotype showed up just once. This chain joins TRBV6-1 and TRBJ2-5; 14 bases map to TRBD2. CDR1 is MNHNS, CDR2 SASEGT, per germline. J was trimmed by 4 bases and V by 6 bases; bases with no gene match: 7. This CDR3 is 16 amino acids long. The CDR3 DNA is TGTGCCAGCAGCTTGGGACTAGCGGGGGTCACAGAGACCCAGTACTTC. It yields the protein CASSLGLAGVTETQYF.

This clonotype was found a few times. The CDR3 DNA reads TGTGCCAGCAGCATAAACAGGGGGTCGACTGAGCAGTTCTTC. Its translation: CASSINRGSTEQFF. The rearrangement joins TRBV6-6 to TRBJ2-1; 8 bases are a match to TRBD1. Germline lookup yields CDR1 MNHNY and CDR2 SVGAGI (reference sequence). The CDR3 has 14 residues. V was clipped by 6 bases and J by 9 bases; unmatched bases: 10.

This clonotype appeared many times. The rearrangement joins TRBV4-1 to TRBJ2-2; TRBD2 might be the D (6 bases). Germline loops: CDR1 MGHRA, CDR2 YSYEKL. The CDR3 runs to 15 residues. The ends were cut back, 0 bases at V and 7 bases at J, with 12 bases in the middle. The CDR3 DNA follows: TGCGCCAGCAGCCAAGAAGGCGGGGCGGTCGGGGAGCTGTTTTTT. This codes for CASSQEGGAVGELFF.

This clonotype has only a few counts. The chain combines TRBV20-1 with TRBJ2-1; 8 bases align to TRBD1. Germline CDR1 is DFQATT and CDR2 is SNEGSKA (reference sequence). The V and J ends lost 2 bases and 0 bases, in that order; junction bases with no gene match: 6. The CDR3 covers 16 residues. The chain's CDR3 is CSARFGQGTSYNEQFF. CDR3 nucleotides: TGCAGTGCTAGATTCGGACAGGGAACCTCCTACAATGAGCAGTTCTTC.

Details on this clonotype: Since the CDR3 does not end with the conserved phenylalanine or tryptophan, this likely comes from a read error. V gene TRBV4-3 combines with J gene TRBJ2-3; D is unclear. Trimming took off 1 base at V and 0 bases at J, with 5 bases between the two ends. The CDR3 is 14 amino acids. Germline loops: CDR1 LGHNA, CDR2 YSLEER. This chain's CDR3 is CASSQVLSTDTQYL. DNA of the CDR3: TGCGCCAGCAGCCAAGTACTAAGCACAGATACGCAGTATCTT.

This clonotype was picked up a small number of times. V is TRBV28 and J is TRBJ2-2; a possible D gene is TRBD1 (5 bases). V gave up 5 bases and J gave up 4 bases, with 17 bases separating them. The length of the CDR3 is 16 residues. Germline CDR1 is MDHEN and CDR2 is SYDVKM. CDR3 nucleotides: TGTGCCAGCAGTCCCGGAACCGGTAGGGGCACCGGGGAGCTGTTTTTT. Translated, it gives CASSPGTGRGTGELFF.